This T cell receptor (beta chain) was captured by sequencing in a study of human T cells and chemical hapten exposure. Study details: Among samples, TCR yields varied mainly because of small differences in pooled library volume. Study results and caveats: No shift was seen in TCRs above 1 in 1000 frequency with DPC sensitization.

Attachment of unique molecular identifiers to individual cDNA molecules was performed in the library. In the source study's methods: Across samples, TCR counts had a median of about 93,000 and ranged from roughly 20,000 to 690,600. TCRdb used MiXCR to reprocess the RACE reads, holding one entry per CDR3 protein. These V and J calls originate from TCRdb's pipeline instead of the authors' own analysis. The sample includes tens of thousands of distinct CDR3 sequences, approximately 9% of them seen just once. This clonotype was observed many times. Its antigen is undetermined. V was shortened by 1 base and J by 4 bases, with 8 bases between the two germline ends. Germline CDR1 is LGHNA and CDR2 is YNFKEQ. The CDR3 covers 14 residues. Time point in this sample: healthy volunteer bleed at 2 weeks. Total RNA was extracted from unfractionated whole blood.

Sequencing used whole blood. The chain employs TRBV4-2 and TRBJ1-5, with unresolved D. The origin of this receptor is a female donor in good health. Some clones in this sample may be carry-over from other donors' samples. The chain's CDR3 is CASSQVTDNQPQHF. The DNA of the CDR3 is TGTGCCAGCAGCCAAGTAACAGATAATCAGCCCCAGCATTTT.